What follows describes a single TCR beta chain. Its antigen is unidentified. Libraries were prepared by immunoSEQ multiplex PCR; TCRdb keeps only in-frame clonotypes and omits some of them. The data hold approximately 57,000 clones, with 80% to 90% observed a single time. The sample belongs to a study of OX40 agonist ivuxolimab in advanced cancers. About the study: Partial response was recorded in three patients: one hepatocellular carcinoma and two cutaneous melanoma cases.

General study points: Researchers did not determine the expanded peripheral T cells' antigen specificity. The mean number of expanded clones was higher in CD8+ T cells than in CD4+.

The TCR comes from an adult with an advanced solid tumor such as melanoma, head and neck, liver or kidney cancer. The sequencing used CD4+ or CD8+ T cells sorted from blood, collected in a trial of the OX40 agonist ivuxolimab.

In DNA form, the CDR3 reads TGTGCCAGCAGCGTCGGGGGCGCTGAAAAACTGTTTTTT. Protein: CASSVGGAEKLFF. The rearrangement joins TRBV7-9 to TRBJ1-4; possibly TRBD1 for D (6 bases). This CDR3 has 13 residues. Trimming removed 5 bases from V and 7 bases from J, with 11 bases in between. CDR1 SEHNR and CDR2 FQNEAQ come from the germline V gene (reference sequence).